The 3 T cell receptor beta chains presented below share a single source sample, sequenced in a study of response to subunit inactivated influenza vaccine. TCRdb reprocessed the RT-PCR reads via MiXCR and lists one record per CDR3 protein. The data contain 500,000 to 650,000 distinct CDR3 sequences, around 8% of them singletons. Sequencing used PBMCs from blood, obtained 23 months after vaccination. The receptors here all came from a man between 50 and 75 years old who received an inactivated influenza vaccine.

This clonotype was observed a few times. This chain joins TRBV29-1 and TRBJ2-5; TRBD1 matches at 7 bases. V shed 3 bases and J 0 bases; nucleotides not matched to a gene: 1. Germline loops: CDR1 SQVTM, CDR2 ANQGSEA. The CDR3 loop spans 13 amino acids. The CDR3 region is CSVEGQHQETQYF. The CDR3 DNA sequence: TGCAGCGTTGAGGGACAGCACCAAGAGACCCAGTACTTC.

This clonotype was seen ten or more times. This chain connects TRBV20-1 to TRBJ1-1; the D gene is possibly TRBD1 (5 bases). The CDR3 length is 14 residues. Deletions cut 4 bases from V and 2 bases from J, with 14 bases between. From germline, CDR1 is DFQATT and CDR2 SNEGSKA (reference sequence). The CDR3 here is CSATQGNFNTEAFF. In DNA form, the CDR3 reads TGCAGTGCTACGCAGGGTAACTTCAACACTGAAGCTTTCTTT.

The sample holds a few counts of this clonotype. The chain links TRBV10-3 to TRBJ1-2; no reliable D call. CDR3 length: 14 amino acids. The ends were cut back, 3 bases at V and 2 bases at J, with 10 bases in the middle. Germline V gene lookup returns CDR1 ENHRY and CDR2 SYGVKD. CDR3 amino acids: CAISEGPANYGYTF. As DNA, the CDR3 is TGTGCCATCAGTGAAGGGCCAGCCAACTATGGCTACACCTTC.